Presented here are 2 T cell receptor beta chains from one specimen sequenced in a study of neurological immune-mediated disorders. TCRdb passed the 5' RACE reads through MiXCR, listing each CDR3 protein once. Of roughly 62,000 distinct CDR3 sequences in the sample, 3.7% were seen once. The sample comprised PBMCs. These receptors originate from a woman between 45 and 60 years old with multiple sclerosis.

This clonotype was seen many times. The chain couples TRBV24-1 to TRBJ1-5; D call uncertain. The CDR3 runs 12 residues. V lost 4 bases and J 5 bases, leaving 5 bases between the germline ends. Germline V gene lookup returns CDR1 KGHDR and CDR2 SFDVKD. CDR3 DNA sequence: TGTGCCACCAGTGAGGTTGATCAGCCCCAGCATTTT. This encodes CATSEVDQPQHF.

This clonotype showed up many times. The V call is TRBV7-6, the J call TRBJ2-7; perhaps TRBD1 as D (5 bases). Trimming took off 1 base at V and 3 bases at J, with 10 bases between the two ends. The CDR3 has 14 residues. CDR1 SGHVS and CDR2 FNYEAQ come from the germline V gene. DNA of the CDR3: TGTGCCAGCAGCTTAGGTCCAGGGCTCTACGAGCAGTACTTC. This codes for CASSLGPGLYEQYF.